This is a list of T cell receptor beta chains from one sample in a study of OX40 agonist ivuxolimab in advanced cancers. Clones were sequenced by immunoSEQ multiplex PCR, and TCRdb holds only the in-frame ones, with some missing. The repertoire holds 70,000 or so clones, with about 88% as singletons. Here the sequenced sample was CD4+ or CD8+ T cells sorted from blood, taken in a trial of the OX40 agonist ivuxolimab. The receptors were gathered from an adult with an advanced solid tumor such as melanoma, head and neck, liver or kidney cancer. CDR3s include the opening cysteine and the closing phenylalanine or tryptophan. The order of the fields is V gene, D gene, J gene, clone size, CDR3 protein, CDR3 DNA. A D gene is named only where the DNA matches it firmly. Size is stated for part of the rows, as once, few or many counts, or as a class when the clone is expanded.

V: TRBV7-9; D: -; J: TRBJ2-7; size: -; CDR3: CASSPGPPAYEQYF; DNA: TGTGCCAGCAGCCCGGGACCGCCTGCCTACGAGCAGTACTTC
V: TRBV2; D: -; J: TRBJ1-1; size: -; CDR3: CASSLNRATEAFF; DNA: TGTGCCAGCAGTCTTAACAGGGCCACTGAAGCTTTCTTT
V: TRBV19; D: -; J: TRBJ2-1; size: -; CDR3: CASSPGPGGFHEQFF; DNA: TGTGCCAGTAGCCCCGGACCCGGCGGATTCCATGAGCAGTTCTTC
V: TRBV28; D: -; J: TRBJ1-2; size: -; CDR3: CATSSSPINYGYTF; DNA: TGTGCCACCAGTTCCAGTCCCATTAACTATGGCTACACCTTC
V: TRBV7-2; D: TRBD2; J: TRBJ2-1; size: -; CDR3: CASSLVGSGRTYNEQFF; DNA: TGTGCCAGCAGCTTAGTCGGAAGCGGGAGGACCTACAATGAGCAGTTCTTC
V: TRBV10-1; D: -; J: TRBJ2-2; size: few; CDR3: CASSEGTISGELFF; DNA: TGCGCCAGCAGTGAAGGGACCATCTCCGGGGAGCTGTTTTTT
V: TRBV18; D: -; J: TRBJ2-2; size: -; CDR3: CASSPYSGKGTGELFF; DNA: TGTGCCAGCTCACCATACTCGGGAAAGGGCACCGGGGAGCTGTTTTTT
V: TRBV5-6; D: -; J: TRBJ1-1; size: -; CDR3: CASSKGPAVTEAFF; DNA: TGTGCCAGCAGCAAGGGCCCGGCGGTAACTGAAGCTTTCTTT
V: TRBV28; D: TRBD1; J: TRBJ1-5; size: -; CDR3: CASDSGQAYSNQPQHF; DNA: TGTGCCAGCGACTCCGGACAGGCATATAGCAATCAGCCCCAGCATTTT
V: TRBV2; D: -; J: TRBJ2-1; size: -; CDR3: CASRGGYSYNEQFF; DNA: TGTGCCAGCAGGGGAGGATACTCCTACAATGAGCAGTTCTTC